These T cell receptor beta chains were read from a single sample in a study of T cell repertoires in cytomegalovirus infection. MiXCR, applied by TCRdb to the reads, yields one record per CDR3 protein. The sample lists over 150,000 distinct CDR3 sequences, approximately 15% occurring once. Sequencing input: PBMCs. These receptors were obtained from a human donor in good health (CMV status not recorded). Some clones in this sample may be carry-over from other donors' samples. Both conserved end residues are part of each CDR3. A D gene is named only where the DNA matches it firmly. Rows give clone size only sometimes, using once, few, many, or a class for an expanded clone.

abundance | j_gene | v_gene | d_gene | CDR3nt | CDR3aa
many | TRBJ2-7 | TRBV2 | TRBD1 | TGTGCCAGCAGTGATCCAGGGGGCTTTCACGAGCAGTACTTC | CASSDPGGFHEQYF
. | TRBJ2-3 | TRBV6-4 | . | TGTGCCAGCAGTGACATGGGGGGCCGAGATACGCAGTATTTT | CASSDMGGRDTQYF
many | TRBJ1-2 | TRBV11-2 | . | TGTGCCAGCAGCTTAGAGGAGATGGAGCGAGGCTACACCTTC | CASSLEEMERGYTF
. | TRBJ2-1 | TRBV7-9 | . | TGTGCCAGCAGCTTAGAGGCGGGATGGGGACAGTTCTTC | CASSLEAGWGQFF
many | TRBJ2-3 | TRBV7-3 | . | TGTGCCAGCAGCTTAATCGGCAGTACTAGCACAGATACGCAGTATTTT | CASSLIGSTSTDTQYF
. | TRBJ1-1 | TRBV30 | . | TGTGCCTGGAACAGACAGGATTATTACACTGAAGCTTTCTTT | CAWNRQDYYTEAFF
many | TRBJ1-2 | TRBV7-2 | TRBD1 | TGTGCCAGCAGCTACCTCCGGGACAGAGGATACTACACCTTC | CASSYLRDRGYYTF
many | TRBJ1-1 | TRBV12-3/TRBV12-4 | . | TGTGCCAGCAGTGCCCACAGGGACACTGAAGCTTTCTTT | CASSAHRDTEAFF
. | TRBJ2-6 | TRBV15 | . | TGTGCCACCAGCAGCAGGGGCTCTGGGGCCAACGTCCTGACTTTC | CATSSRGSGANVLTF
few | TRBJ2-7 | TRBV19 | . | TGTGCCAGTAGTATACAAGGGTCTGGGGCCTACGAGCAGTACTTC | CASSIQGSGAYEQYF
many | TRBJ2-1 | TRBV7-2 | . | TGTGCCAGCAGCTTAGGGGTCTTTGGGGGGTACAATGAGCAGTTCTTC | CASSLGVFGGYNEQFF
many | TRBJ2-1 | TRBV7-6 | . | TGTGCCAGCAGCTTTCGGGGGATCAATGAGCAGTTCTTC | CASSFRGINEQFF
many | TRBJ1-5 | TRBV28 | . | TGTGCCAGCAGCCAACTCCGGGGCTCGGGCAATCAGCCCCAGCATTTT | CASSQLRGSGNQPQHF
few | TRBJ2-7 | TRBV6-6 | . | TGTGCCAGCAGCGTCGAGGGTAGCGGATCCTACGAGCAGTACTTC | CASSVEGSGSYEQYF
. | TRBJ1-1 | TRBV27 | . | TGTGCCAGCACTCCCGCTAGAATGAACACTGAAGCTTTCTTT | CASTPARMNTEAFF
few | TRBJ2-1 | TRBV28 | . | TGTGCCAGCAGTTTTGCAGGGGGGAATGAGCAGTTCTTC | CASSFAGGNEQFF
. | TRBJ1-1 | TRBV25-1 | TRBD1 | TGTGCCAGCAGTACCTTGACAGGGCGGGCAGCTTTCTTT | CASSTLTGRAAFF
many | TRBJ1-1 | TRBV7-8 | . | TGTGCCAGCAGCTTTGCCAGGACGAACACTGAAGCTTTCTTT | CASSFARTNTEAFF
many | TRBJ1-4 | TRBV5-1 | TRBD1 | TGCGCCAGCAGCTTCGACAGGGCTCGAGAAAAACTGTTTTTT | CASSFDRAREKLFF
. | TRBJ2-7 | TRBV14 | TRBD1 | TGTGCCAGCAGCCGGGACAGATTATACGAGCAGTACTTC | CASSRDRLYEQYF
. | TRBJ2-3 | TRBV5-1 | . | TGCGCCAGCAGCTTGACAGGGCAAGATACGCAGTATTTT | CASSLTGQDTQYF
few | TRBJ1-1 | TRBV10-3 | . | TGTGCCATCAGTGATTTGATGGGCACTGAAGCTTTCTTT | CAISDLMGTEAFF
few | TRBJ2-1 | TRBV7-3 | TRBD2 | TGTGCCAGCAGCTTTGCGGGACTAGCGGGAGTCAGTGAGCAGTTCTTC | CASSFAGLAGVSEQFF
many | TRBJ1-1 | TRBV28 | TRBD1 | TGTGCCAGCAGCCTCGGGGACAGGGGGGATGAAGCTTTCTTT | CASSLGDRGDEAFF
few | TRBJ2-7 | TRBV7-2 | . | TGTGCCAGCAGCTTAATCACGCAGGGAGGCTACGAGCAGTACTTC | CASSLITQGGYEQYF
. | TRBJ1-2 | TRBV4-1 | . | TGCGCCAGCAGCCAGAGCTATGGCTACACCTTC | CASSQSYGYTF
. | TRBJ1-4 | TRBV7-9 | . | TGTGCCAGCAGCCCGCGTGGGGGACTACTAAATGAAAAACTGTTTTTT | CASSPRGGLLNEKLFF
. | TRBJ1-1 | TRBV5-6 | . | TGTGCCAGCAGCTTGGGAGGGGGGGCTGAAGCTTTCTTT | CASSLGGGAEAFF
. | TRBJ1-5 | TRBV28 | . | TGTGCCAGCAGTCCTCGACTAGGAGTGAATCAGCCCCAGCATTTT | CASSPRLGVNQPQHF
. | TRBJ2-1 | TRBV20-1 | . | TGCAGTGCTAGAGATCCCAAGGCTGGAGCCAATGAGCAGTTCTTC | CSARDPKAGANEQFF
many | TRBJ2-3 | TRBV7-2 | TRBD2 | TGTGCCAGCAGTAAAGGGGCGGGAGCACGCACAGATACGCAGTATTTT | CASSKGAGARTDTQYF
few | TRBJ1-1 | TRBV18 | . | TGTGCCAGCTCACCACCAGGGGAGTTCGCTGAAGCTTTCTTT | CASSPPGEFAEAFF
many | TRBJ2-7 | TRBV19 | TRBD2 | TGTGCCAGTAGTATTAAGAGTCTAGCGGGAGCCGAGCAGTACTTC | CASSIKSLAGAEQYF
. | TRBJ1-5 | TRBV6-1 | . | TGTGCCAGCAGTGAAGCGCGCGCTAGCAATCAGCCCCAGCATTTT | CASSEARASNQPQHF
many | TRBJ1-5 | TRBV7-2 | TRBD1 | TGTGCCAGCAGCCAGGGACAGGGGTACAATCAGCCCCAGCATTTT | CASSQGQGYNQPQHF
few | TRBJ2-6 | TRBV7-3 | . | TGTGCCAGCAGCTTAACCCAGGGGGGGTTCTCTGGGGCCAACGTCCTGACTTTC | CASSLTQGGFSGANVLTF
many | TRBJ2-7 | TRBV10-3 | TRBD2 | TGTGCCATCAGTGAGGGACTAGCGGGGGGGAAGGACGAGCAGTACTTC | CAISEGLAGGKDEQYF
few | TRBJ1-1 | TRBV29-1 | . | TGCAGCGTTGAAACGGGCGGGGCGACTGAAGCTTTCTTT | CSVETGGATEAFF
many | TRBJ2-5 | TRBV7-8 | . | TGTGCCAGCAGCCTTTCTACAGTTACGGAGACCCAGTACTTC | CASSLSTVTETQYF
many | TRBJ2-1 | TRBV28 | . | TGTGCCAGCAGCCCGGACAGTTACAATGAGCAGTTCTTC | CASSPDSYNEQFF
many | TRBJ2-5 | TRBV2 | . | TGTGCCAGCAGTGTTGTCATTCAAGAGACCCAGTACTTC | CASSVVIQETQYF
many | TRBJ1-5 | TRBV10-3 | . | TGTGCCATCAGTGAGTCGGTTGTTAGCAATCAGCCCCAGCATTTT | CAISESVVSNQPQHF
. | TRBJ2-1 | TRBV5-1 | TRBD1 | TGCGCCAGCAGCTTGGAGGGACAGGGGTTCAATGAGCAGTTCTTC | CASSLEGQGFNEQFF
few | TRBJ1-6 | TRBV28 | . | TGTGCCAGCCTCTGGGGGGGTAATTCACCCCTCCACTTT | CASLWGGNSPLHF
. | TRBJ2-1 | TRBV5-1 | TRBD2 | TGCGCCAGCAGGGCTAGCGGGTTAAATGAGCAGTTCTTC | CASRASGLNEQFF
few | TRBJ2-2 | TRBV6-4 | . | TGTGCCAGCAGTGACTCTGCGGGCTCCGGGGAGCTGTTTTTT | CASSDSAGSGELFF
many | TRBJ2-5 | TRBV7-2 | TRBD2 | TGTGCCAGCAGCCGAAGGGGAGCGGGGGCACAAGAGACCCAGTACTTC | CASSRRGAGAQETQYF
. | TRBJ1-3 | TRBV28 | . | TGTGCCAGCAGTCCGGACAGTTTTATGGGTCTCACCATATATTTT | CASSPDSFMGLTIYF
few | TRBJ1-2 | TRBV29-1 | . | TGCAGCGTTACCGACAGCTATGGCTACACCTTC | CSVTDSYGYTF
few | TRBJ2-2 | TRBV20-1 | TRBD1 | TGCAGTGCGGGACAGCCAGGCGGGGAGCTGTTTTTT | CSAGQPGGELFF
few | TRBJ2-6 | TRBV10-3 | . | TGTGCCATCAGTGACCCGGGCTCTGGGGCCAACGTCCTGACTTTC | CAISDPGSGANVLTF
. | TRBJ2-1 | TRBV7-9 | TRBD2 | TGTGCCAGCAGCTTAGCTTTTGCGGGAGGGGACAATGAGCAGTTCTTC | CASSLAFAGGDNEQFF
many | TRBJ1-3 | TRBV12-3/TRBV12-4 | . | TGTGCCAGCAGTTTTCAGGGAACAAGCTCTGGAAACACCATATATTTT | CASSFQGTSSGNTIYF
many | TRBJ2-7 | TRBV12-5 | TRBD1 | TGTGCTAGTGGTTATTCGACAGGGCGCGAGCAGTACTTC | CASGYSTGREQYF
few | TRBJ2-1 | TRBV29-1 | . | TGCAGCGTCGGGGGAAGGGGCTATGAGCAGTTCTTC | CSVGGRGYEQFF
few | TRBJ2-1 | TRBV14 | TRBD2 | TGTGCCAGCAGCCCGACTAGCGGGAATGAGCAGTTCTTC | CASSPTSGNEQFF
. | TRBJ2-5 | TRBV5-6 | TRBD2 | TGTGCCAGCAGCTTACAACTAGCGGGGTTAATCCAAGAGACCCAGTACTTC | CASSLQLAGLIQETQYF